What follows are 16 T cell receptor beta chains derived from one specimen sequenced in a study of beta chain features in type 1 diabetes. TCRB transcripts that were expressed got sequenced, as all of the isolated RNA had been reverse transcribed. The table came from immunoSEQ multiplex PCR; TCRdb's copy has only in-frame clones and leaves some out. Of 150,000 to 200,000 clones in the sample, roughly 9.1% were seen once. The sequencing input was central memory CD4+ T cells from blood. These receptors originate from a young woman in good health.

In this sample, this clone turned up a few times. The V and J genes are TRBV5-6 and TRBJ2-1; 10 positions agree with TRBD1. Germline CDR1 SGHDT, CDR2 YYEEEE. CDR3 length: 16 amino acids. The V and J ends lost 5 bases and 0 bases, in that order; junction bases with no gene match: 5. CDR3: CASSWRTGGSYNEQFF. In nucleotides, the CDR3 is TGTGCCAGCAGTTGGAGGACAGGGGGCTCCTACAATGAGCAGTTCTTC.

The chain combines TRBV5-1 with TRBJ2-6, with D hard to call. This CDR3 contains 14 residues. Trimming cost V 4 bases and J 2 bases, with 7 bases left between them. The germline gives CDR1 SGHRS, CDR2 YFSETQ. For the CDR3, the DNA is TGCGCCAGCAGCCCGGTCCCTGGGGCCAACGTCCTGACTTTC. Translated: CASSPVPGANVLTF.

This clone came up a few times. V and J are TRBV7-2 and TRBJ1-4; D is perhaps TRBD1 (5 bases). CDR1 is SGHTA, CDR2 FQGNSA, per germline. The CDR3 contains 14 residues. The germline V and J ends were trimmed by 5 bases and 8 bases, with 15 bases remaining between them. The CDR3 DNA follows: TGTGCCAGCAGCGATCAGGGTCTGGTCGAAAAACTGTTTTTT. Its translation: CASSDQGLVEKLFF.

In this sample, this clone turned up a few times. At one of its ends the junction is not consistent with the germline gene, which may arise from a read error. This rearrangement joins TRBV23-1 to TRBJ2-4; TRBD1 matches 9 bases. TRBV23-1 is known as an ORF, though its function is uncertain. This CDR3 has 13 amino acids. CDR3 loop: CASSQRGVGTGHF. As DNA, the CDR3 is TGCGCCAGCAGTCAGAGGGGAGTCGGGACAGGGCACTTC.

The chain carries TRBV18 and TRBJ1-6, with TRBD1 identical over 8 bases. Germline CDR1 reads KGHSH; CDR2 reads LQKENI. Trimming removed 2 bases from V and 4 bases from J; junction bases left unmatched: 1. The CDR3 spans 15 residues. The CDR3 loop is CASSPDRGYNSPLHF. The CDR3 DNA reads TGTGCCAGCTCACCAGACAGGGGATATAATTCACCCCTCCACTTT.

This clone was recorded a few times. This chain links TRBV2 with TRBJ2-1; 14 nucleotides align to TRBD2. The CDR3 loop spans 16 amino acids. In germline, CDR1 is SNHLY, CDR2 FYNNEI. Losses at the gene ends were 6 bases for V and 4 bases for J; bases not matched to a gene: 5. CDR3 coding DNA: TGTGCCAGCAGGGGGACTAGCGGGAGAAAGTACAATGAGCAGTTCTTC. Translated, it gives CASRGTSGRKYNEQFF.

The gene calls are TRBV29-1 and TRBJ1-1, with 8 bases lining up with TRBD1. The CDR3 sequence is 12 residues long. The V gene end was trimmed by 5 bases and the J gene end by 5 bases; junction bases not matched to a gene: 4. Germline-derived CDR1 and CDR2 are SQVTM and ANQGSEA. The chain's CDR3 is CSVQGAMTEAFF. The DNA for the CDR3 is TGCAGCGTTCAGGGGGCTATGACTGAAGCTTTCTTT.

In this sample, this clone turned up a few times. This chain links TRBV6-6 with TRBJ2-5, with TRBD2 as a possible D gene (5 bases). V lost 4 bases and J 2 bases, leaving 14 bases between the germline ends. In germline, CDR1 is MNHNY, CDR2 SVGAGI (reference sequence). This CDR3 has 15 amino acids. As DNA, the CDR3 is TGTGCCAGCAGTTTAGCGTCTGGGCGACAAGAGACCCAGTACTTC. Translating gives CASSLASGRQETQYF.

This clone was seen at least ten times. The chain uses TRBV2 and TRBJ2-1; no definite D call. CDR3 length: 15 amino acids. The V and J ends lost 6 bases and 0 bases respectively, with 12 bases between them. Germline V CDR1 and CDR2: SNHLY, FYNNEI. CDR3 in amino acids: CASREQSSSYNEQFF. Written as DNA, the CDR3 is TGTGCCAGCAGGGAACAGTCTAGCTCCTACAATGAGCAGTTCTTC.

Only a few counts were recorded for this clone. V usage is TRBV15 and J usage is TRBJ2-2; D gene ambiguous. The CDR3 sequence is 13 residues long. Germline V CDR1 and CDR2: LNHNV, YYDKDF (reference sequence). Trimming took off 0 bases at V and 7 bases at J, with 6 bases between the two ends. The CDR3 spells CATSRERGGELFF. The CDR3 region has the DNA TGTGCCACCAGCAGAGAACGAGGCGGGGAGCTGTTTTTT.

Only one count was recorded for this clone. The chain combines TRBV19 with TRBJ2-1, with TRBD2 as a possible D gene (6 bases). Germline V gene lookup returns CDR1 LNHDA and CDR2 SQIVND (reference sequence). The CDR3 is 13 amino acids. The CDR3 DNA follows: TGTGCAGTGGGGAGACGGGAGCGCGGTGAGCAGTTCTTC. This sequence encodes CAVGRRERGEQFF.

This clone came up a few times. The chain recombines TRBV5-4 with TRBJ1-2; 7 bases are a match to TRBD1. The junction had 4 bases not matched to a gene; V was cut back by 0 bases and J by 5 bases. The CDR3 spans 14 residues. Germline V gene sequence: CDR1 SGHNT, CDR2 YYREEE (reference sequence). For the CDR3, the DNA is TGTGCCAGCAGCTTGGGGGACAGTCGGTATGGCTACACCTTC. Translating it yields CASSLGDSRYGYTF. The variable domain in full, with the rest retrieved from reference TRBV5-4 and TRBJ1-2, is ETGVTQSPTHLIKTRGQQVTLRCSSQSGHNTVSWYQQALGQGPQFIFQYYREEENGRGNFPPRFSGLQFPNYSSELNVNALELDDSALYLCASSLGDSRYGYTFGSGTRLTVV.

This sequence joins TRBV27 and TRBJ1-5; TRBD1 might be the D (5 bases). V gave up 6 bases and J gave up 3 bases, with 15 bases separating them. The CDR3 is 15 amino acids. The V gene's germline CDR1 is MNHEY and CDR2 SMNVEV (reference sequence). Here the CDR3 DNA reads TGTGCCAGCAGCGGGGGTGGGACTACCAATCAGCCCCAGCATTTT. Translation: CASSGGGTTNQPQHF.

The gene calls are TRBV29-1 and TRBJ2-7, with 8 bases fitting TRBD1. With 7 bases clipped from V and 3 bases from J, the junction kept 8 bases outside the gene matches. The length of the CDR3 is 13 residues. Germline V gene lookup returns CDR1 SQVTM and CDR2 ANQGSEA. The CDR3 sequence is CSAGTGVFYEQYF. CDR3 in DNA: TGCAGCGCTGGGACAGGAGTTTTCTACGAGCAGTACTTC.

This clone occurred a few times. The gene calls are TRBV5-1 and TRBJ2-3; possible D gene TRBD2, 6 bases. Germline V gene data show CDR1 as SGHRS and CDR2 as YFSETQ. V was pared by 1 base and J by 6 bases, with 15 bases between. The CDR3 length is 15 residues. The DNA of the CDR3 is TGCGCCAGCAGCTTGCCCGCGGGGCCTACCGATACGCAGTATTTT. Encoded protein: CASSLPAGPTDTQYF.

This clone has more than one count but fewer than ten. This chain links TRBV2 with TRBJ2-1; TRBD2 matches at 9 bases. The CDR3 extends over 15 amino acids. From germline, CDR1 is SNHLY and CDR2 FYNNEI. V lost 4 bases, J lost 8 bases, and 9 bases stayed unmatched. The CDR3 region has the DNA TGTGCCAGCAGTGGGGAGTTAGCGGGGGAAGATGAGCAGTTCTTC. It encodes CASSGELAGEDEQFF.